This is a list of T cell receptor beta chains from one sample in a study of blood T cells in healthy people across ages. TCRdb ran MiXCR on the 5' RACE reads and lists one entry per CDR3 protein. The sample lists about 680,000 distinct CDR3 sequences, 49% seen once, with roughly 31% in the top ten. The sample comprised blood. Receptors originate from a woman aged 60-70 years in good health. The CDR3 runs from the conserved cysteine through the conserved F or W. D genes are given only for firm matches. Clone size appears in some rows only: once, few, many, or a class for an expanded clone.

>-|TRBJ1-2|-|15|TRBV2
TGTGCCAGCAGTCATGACAGGTCCACTGACTATGGCTACACCTTC
CASSHDRSTDYGYTF
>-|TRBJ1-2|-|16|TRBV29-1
TGCAGCGTCCGGGAGCGGGGAGGGTCAGCTAACTATGGCTACACCTTC
CSVRERGGSANYGYTF
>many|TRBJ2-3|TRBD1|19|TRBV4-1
TGCGCCAGCAGCCAAGGGATTGATGGGACAGGGGGTCGCACAGATACGCAGTATTTT
CASSQGIDGTGGRTDTQYF
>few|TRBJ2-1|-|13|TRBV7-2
TGTGCCAGCAGCCCCGGACCGAACAATGAGCAGTTCTTC
CASSPGPNNEQFF
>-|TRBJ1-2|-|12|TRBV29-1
TGCAGCGTTTTGACGGTCAATTATGGCTACACCTTC
CSVLTVNYGYTF
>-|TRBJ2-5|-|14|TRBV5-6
TGTGCCAGCAGCTTTCTCGGGTCACAAGAGACCCAGTACTTC
CASSFLGSQETQYF
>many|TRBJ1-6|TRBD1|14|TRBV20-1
TGCAGTGCTTCGCAGGGGGCGCCTAATTCACCCCTCCACTTT
CSASQGAPNSPLHF
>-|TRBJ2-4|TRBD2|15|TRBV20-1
TGCAGTGCTAAATCCGGGACCCTAGCGGGAAACATTCAGTACTTC
CSAKSGTLAGNIQYF
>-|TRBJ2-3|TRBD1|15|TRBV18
TGTGCCAGCTCACAGGACAGGCTAAGAACAGATACGCAGTATTTT
CASSQDRLRTDTQYF
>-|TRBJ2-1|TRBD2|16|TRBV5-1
TGCGCCAGCAGCTTGGACCCTAGCGGGAGGTTAAATGAGCAGTTCTTC
CASSLDPSGRLNEQFF
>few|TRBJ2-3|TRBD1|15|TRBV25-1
TGTGCCAGCAGTGAATACAGGGGGCGCACAGATACGCAGTATTTT
CASSEYRGRTDTQYF
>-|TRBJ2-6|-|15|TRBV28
TGTGCCAGCAGCCCAGGGGTACCTGGGGCCGACGTCCTGACTTTC
CASSPGVPGADVLTF
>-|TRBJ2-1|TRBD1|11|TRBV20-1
TGCAGTGCGCACAGGGGAGTTGAGCAGTTCTTC
CSAHRGVEQFF
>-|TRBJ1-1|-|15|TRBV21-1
TGTGCCAGCAGCAAAGAAAGGGGGCAGGGCACTGAAGCTTTCTTT
CASSKERGQGTEAFF
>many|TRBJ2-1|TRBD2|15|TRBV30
TGTGCCTGGAGTGGGCTAGCGGGAGTAGGCAATGAGCAGTTCTTC
CAWSGLAGVGNEQFF
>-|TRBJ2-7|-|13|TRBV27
TGTGCCAGCATGCCTGGGAGCGCGAACGAGCAGTACTTC
CASMPGSANEQYF
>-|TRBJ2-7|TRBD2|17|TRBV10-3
TGTGCCATCTCACAGGGTCAACGGGGGGGCAGCTCCTACGAGCAGTACTTC
CAISQGQRGGSSYEQYF
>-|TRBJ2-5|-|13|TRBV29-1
TGCAGCGTTAGAAGGCCGATTCATGAGACCCAGTACTTC
CSVRRPIHETQYF
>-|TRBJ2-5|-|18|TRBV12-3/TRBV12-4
TGTGCCAGCAGCTCGGGGGGAACGGGAGATGGGGGCTACAATGAGCAGTACTTC
CASSSGGTGDGGYNEQYF
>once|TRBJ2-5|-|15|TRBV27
TGTGCCAGCAGTCCCTGGGGGGGCGTCCAAGAGACCCAGTACTTC
CASSPWGGVQETQYF
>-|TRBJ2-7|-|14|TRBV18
TGTGCCAGCTCACCAGGCAGGACAACCTACGAGCAGTACTTC
CASSPGRTTYEQYF
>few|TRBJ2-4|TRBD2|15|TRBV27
TGTGCCAGCAGACGTATTACTAGCGGGAGCCACATTCAGTACTTC
CASRRITSGSHIQYF
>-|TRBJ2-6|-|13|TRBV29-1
TGCAGCGTTCGGGGCACTGAGGCCAACGTCCTGACTTTC
CSVRGTEANVLTF
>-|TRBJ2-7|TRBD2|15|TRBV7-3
TGTGCCAGCAGCTTAAAGGCAGCGGGAGCCTACGAGCAGTACTTC
CASSLKAAGAYEQYF
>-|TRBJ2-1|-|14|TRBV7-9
TGTACCAGCAGCTTAGCGAGCGGCCGAGCGAAGCAGTTCTTC
CTSSLASGRAKQFF
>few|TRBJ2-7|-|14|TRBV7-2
TGTGCCAGCAGCTTAACCGGGGCCTACTACGAGCAGTACTTC
CASSLTGAYYEQYF